The 21 T cell receptor beta chains below were found in one sample sequenced in a study of T cells after yellow fever vaccination. TCRdb redid the calling of the 5' RACE reads with MiXCR, one entry per CDR3 protein. The data contain about 85,000 distinct CDR3 sequences, 13% of them singletons. This sample comprised CD8+ T cells not binding an NS4B(214-222) dextramer, sorted from PBMCs, obtained less than 25 days after the first yellow fever vaccination. These receptors all stem from a man aged 18 to 29 who received the YFV17D yellow fever vaccine.

The chain joins TRBV12-3 or TRBV12-4 to TRBJ1-4; TRBD1 might be the D (6 bases). The CDR3 runs 16 residues. V lost 2 bases, J lost 2 bases, and 12 bases lay in between. In nucleotides, the CDR3 is TGTGCCAGCAGTTTATCCGGGGGGCCCACTAATGAAAAACTGTTTTTT. This codes for CASSLSGGPTNEKLFF.

This clonotype was counted between two and nine times. The genes are TRBV15 and TRBJ1-5; D is perhaps TRBD1 (6 bases). The CDR3 consists of 14 residues. Germline V gene lookup returns CDR1 LNHNV and CDR2 YYDKDF (reference sequence). V gave up 1 base and J gave up 9 bases, with 13 bases separating them. For the CDR3, the DNA is TGTGCCACCAGCAGAGGGGAAGGGGGGTGGCCCCAGCATTTT. Translation: CATSRGEGGWPQHF. The variable domain in full, completed from reference TRBV15 and TRBJ1-5, reads DAMVIQNPRYQVTQFGKPVTLSCSQTLNHNVMYWYQQKSSQAPKLLFHYYDKDFNNEADTPDNFQSRRPNTSFCFLDIRSPGLGDTAMYLCATSRGEGGWPQHFGDGTRLSIL.

The rearrangement links TRBV28 to TRBJ2-1, with D unclear. The CDR3 covers 13 residues. The germline V gene has CDR1 MDHEN and CDR2 SYDVKM. Deletions cut 3 bases from V and 6 bases from J, with 9 bases between. The CDR3 coding sequence is TGTGCCAGCAGTTTGCAGGTCAGCAATGAGCAGTTCTTC. Translating gives CASSLQVSNEQFF.

This clonotype was seen a few times. The chain is built from TRBV6-1 and TRBJ1-1, with 8 nucleotides matching TRBD1. Germline V gene data show CDR1 as MNHNS and CDR2 as SASEGT. The J segment lost 3 bases and the V segment lost 6 bases, leaving 3 bases of the junction unmatched. This CDR3 contains 13 residues. The CDR3: CASRSGGYTEAFF. Written as DNA, the CDR3 is TGTGCCAGCAGGTCAGGGGGCTACACTGAAGCTTTCTTT.

This clonotype has just a few counts. The chain combines TRBV27 with TRBJ2-5; D not resolved. The CDR3 sequence is 15 residues long. From germline, CDR1 is MNHEY and CDR2 SMNVEV (reference sequence). Trimming removed 2 bases at V and 1 base at J, with 11 bases between. The CDR3: CASSLGPESQETQYF. The CDR3 coding sequence is TGTGCCAGCAGTTTAGGCCCCGAAAGCCAAGAGACCCAGTACTTC.

This clonotype was observed once. The CDR3 bases are TGTGCCAGCAGTCGCGGGGGGGGCTTCTATAATTCACCCCTCCACTTT. Its translation is CASSRGGGFYNSPLHF. V is TRBV6-2 or TRBV6-3 and J is TRBJ1-6; D is perhaps TRBD1 (6 bases). Germline assignment: CDR1 MNHEY and CDR2 SVGEGT. The CDR3 consists of 16 residues. The V end was cut by 5 bases, the J end by 3 bases, with 14 bases between.

This clonotype was picked up a small number of times. The chain combines TRBV14 with TRBJ2-1, with D unclear. The V end was cut by 4 bases, the J end by 9 bases, with 13 bases between. CDR1 is SGHDN and CDR2 is FVKESK in the germline V gene. This CDR3 contains 13 residues. In DNA, the CDR3 is TGTGCCAGCAGCCTCTCGTCCGGCTCTGAGCAGTTCTTC. It translates to CASSLSSGSEQFF. Complete variable domain (other parts from reference TRBV14 and TRBJ2-1): EAGVTQFPSHSVIEKGQTVTLRCDPISGHDNLYWYRRVMGKEIKFLLHFVKESKQDESGMPNNRFLAERTGGTYSTLKVQPAELEDSGVYFCASSLSSGSEQFFGPGTRLTVL.

In its sample, this clonotype was seen a few times. The rearrangement uses TRBV12-3 or TRBV12-4 and TRBJ2-7; 8 bases align to TRBD1. The V gene end was trimmed by 5 bases and the J gene end by 3 bases; junction bases not matched to a gene: 6. The CDR3 runs 14 residues. The CDR3 sequence: CASSPRDRNYEQYF. CDR3 nucleotides: TGTGCCAGCAGTCCAAGGGACAGGAACTACGAGCAGTACTTC.

The chain has TRBV29-1 and TRBJ1-2; 12 nucleotides agree with TRBD1. V lost 8 bases and J lost 8; bases outside the gene matches: 6. The germline V gene encodes CDR1 SQVTM and CDR2 ANQGSEA. The CDR3 length is 12 residues. Here the CDR3 DNA reads TGCAGCTTTAGGGGACAGGGGGCCGGCTACACCTTC. It translates to CSFRGQGAGYTF.

This clonotype has only a few counts. The chain carries TRBV4-1 and TRBJ2-7, with 7 bases that match TRBD1. Germline loops: CDR1 MGHRA, CDR2 YSYEKL. This CDR3 has 15 residues. J was trimmed by 0 bases and V by 3 bases; bases with no gene match: 5. The DNA for the CDR3 is TGCGCCAGCAGCCAGGGGACAGAGAGCTCCTACGAGCAGTACTTC. Amino acid sequence: CASSQGTESSYEQYF.

The rearrangement joins TRBV5-6 to TRBJ2-1, with D maybe TRBD2 (6 bases). V was shortened by 4 bases and J by 8 bases, with 10 bases between the two germline ends. Germline assignment: CDR1 SGHDT and CDR2 YYEEEE. CDR3 length: 12 residues. This chain's CDR3 is CASSKGLHEQFF. Written as DNA, the CDR3 is TGTGCCAGCAGCAAGGGACTCCATGAGCAGTTCTTC.

This clonotype was observed a few times. The chain carries TRBV9 and TRBJ2-5, with 7 bases fitting TRBD1. Germline CDR1 is SGDLS and CDR2 is YYNGEE. The CDR3 length is 14 residues. V dropped 3 bases and J dropped 2; count of bases not matched to a gene: 4. CDR3 amino acids: CASSAGGSQETQYF. CDR3 DNA: TGTGCCAGCAGCGCAGGGGGAAGTCAAGAGACCCAGTACTTC.

The rearrangement joins TRBV29-1 to TRBJ2-5; D uncertain. Germline CDR1 is SQVTM and CDR2 is ANQGSEA. The CDR3 has 12 residues. V lost 4 bases and J lost 2, with 8 bases in between. CDR3 loop: CSVARSQETQYF. The CDR3 DNA reads TGCAGCGTTGCCAGGAGTCAAGAGACCCAGTACTTC. The variable domain in full, completed from reference TRBV29-1 and TRBJ2-5, reads SAVISQKPSRDICQRGTSLTIQCQVDSQVTMMFWYRQQPGQSLTLIATANQGSEATYESGFVIDKFPISRPNLTFSTLTVSNMSPEDSSIYLCSVARSQETQYFGPGTRLLVL.

This chain connects TRBV4-1 to TRBJ2-7; TRBD1 is a possible D gene (5 bases). Looked up from germline, CDR1 is MGHRA and CDR2 is YSYEKL. The CDR3 consists of 18 residues. V gave up 2 bases and J gave up 4 bases, with 24 bases separating them. Written as DNA, the CDR3 is TGCGCCAGCAGCCAACTTTTACTCGCGGCAGGGATTTTTTACGAGCAGTACTTC. It encodes CASSQLLLAAGIFYEQYF.

This clonotype was counted only a few times. The chain links TRBV4-1 to TRBJ1-1; D call uncertain. From germline, CDR1 is MGHRA and CDR2 YSYEKL. V was cut by 0 bases and J by 5 bases, with 10 bases left in between. The CDR3 totals 14 residues. This CDR3 is CASSQESRRTEAFF. The CDR3 DNA reads TGCGCCAGCAGCCAAGAATCGAGACGGACTGAAGCTTTCTTT.

The rearrangement joins TRBV6-1 to TRBJ2-3, with no clear D. The germline CDR1 and CDR2 sequences are MNHNS and SASEGT. Trimming took off 7 bases at V and 3 bases at J, with 14 bases between the two ends. The CDR3 sequence is 14 residues long. CDR3 loop: CASTTGIATDTQYF. CDR3 coding DNA: TGTGCCAGCACGACCGGCATAGCTACAGATACGCAGTATTTT.

This clonotype appeared a few times. The chain combines TRBV20-1 with TRBJ2-2; tentatively, D is TRBD2 (5 bases). This CDR3 contains 12 residues. V shed 6 bases and J shed 6 bases, with 11 bases lying between them. Germline V lookup: CDR1 DFQATT, CDR2 SNEGSKA (reference sequence). The CDR3 sequence is CSARRRSGELFF. DNA for the CDR3: TGCAGTGCCCGTCGGAGGTCCGGGGAGCTGTTTTTT.

This clonotype was counted a few times. In nucleotides, the CDR3 is TGTGCCAGCAGCGGCGATCTGAACACTGAAGCTTTCTTT. Its translation is CASSGDLNTEAFF. J is TRBJ1-1 and V is TRBV5-6; D is undetermined. This CDR3 is built from 13 residues. The germline V and J ends were trimmed by 4 bases and 0 bases, with 7 bases remaining between them. The germline CDR1 and CDR2 sequences are SGHDT and YYEEEE.

The DNA for the CDR3 is TGTGCCAGCAGTCCTATCGGGGACGTTGATCAGCCCCAGCATTTT. This sequence encodes CASSPIGDVDQPQHF. The chain joins TRBV27 to TRBJ1-5, with a possible D match to TRBD1 (5 bases). The CDR3 length is 15 residues. V lost 5 bases and J 5 bases, leaving 16 bases between the germline ends. Germline CDR1 MNHEY, CDR2 SMNVEV (reference sequence).

The table lists this clonotype with many counts. V and J are TRBV10-3 and TRBJ2-7; 10 bases are a match to TRBD1. With 3 bases clipped from V and 2 bases from J, the junction kept 7 bases outside the gene matches. The CDR3 runs 16 residues. Germline V gives CDR1 ENHRY, CDR2 SYGVKD. The CDR3, as DNA: TGTGCCATCAGTGACGCCGTGGGACAGGGGACCTACGAGCAGTACTTC. It encodes CAISDAVGQGTYEQYF.

This clonotype occurred a few times. The chain links TRBV4-1 to TRBJ2-4, with 7 positions matching TRBD2. CDR1 MGHRA and CDR2 YSYEKL come from the germline V gene. Trimming cost V 1 base and J 7 bases; bases outside gene matches: 7. The CDR3 sequence is 15 residues long. The CDR3 bases are TGCGCCAGCAGCCAAGCCCCCCCCGGGAGGAACATTCAGTACTTC. Its protein is CASSQAPPGRNIQYF.